The clone carrying this T cell receptor beta chain was detected ten times or more. The antigen is not known. The data belong to a study of neurological immune-mediated disorders. Overall study results and limits: HTLV-1-associated myelopathy had the most TCR clonal expansion, and multiple sclerosis had the least, less than healthy controls.

With 10-nucleotide random UMIs, 5'RACE was used to make the cDNA. TCRdb passed the 5' RACE reads through MiXCR, listing each CDR3 protein once. The sample yields some 53,000 distinct CDR3 sequences, 16% seen once. Healthy control participants comprised blood bank volunteers in Maryland, USA. This CDR3 has 17 residues. Germline-derived CDR1 and CDR2 are DFQATT and SNEGSKA (reference sequence). Germline trimming cut 5 bases from V and 4 bases from J; bases unmatched to any gene: 17. Source material: PBMCs. The receptor comes from a man between 60 and 70 years old in good health. The gene calls are TRBV20-1 and TRBJ2-5; 9 bases agree with TRBD1. The CDR3 DNA follows: TGCAGTGCTCTCCAGAGGGTGGGGACAGGGTTTGGAGAGACCCAGTACTTC. This gives the protein CSALQRVGTGFGETQYF.